Below, one T cell receptor (beta chain) is given with its context. Original methodology: Estimates of nucleated cell counts were drawn from the amplification of reference gene primers. Measured with immunoSEQ multiplex PCR; TCRdb has only the in-frame clones, and not every one. D and trimming were read from the DNA, whereas the V and J calls and clone size are those reported in that table. The repertoire includes about 360,000 clones, around 90% of them detected once, and 2% to 2.5% sits in the top ten. This record comes from a study of blood T cell repertoires in COVID-19. The V segment lost 6 bases and the J segment 2 bases; nucleotides outside the gene matches: 9. The CDR3 runs 15 residues. The germline V gene encodes CDR1 MNHEY and CDR2 SVGEGT.

The sequence came from a woman in her forties with acute COVID-19. Sequenced: PBMCs or T cells enriched from blood (not recorded which). The chain links TRBV6-2 or TRBV6-3 to TRBJ1-2; 7 bases line up with TRBD1. CDR3 in amino acids: CASSRRGGPNYGYTF. The CDR3, as DNA: TGTGCCAGCAGCCGCCGAGGGGGCCCCAACTATGGCTACACCTTC.